The TCR beta chain under discussion was sequenced for a study of blood T cell repertoires in COVID-19. Study context: Sites across the United States, Italy and Spain contributed samples from acute and convalescent COVID-19.

The V gene end was trimmed by 8 bases and the J gene end by 2 bases; junction bases not matched to a gene: 8. This CDR3 is 14 amino acids long. Germline CDR1 is MGHDK and CDR2 is SYGVNS. In the study's own analysis: Reference gene primer amplification gave nucleated cell count estimates. Profiled with immunoSEQ multiplex PCR; TCRdb holds only in-frame clones, not every one. V and J calls plus clone size are reproduced from that table; the DNA served to infer D and trimming. The sample has roughly 200,000 clones; around nine tenths are singletons. V usage is TRBV25-1 and J usage is TRBJ2-5; TRBD2 matches 7 bases. The clonotype originates from a man between 18 and 29 years old with active or convalescent COVID-19. Sequencing was carried out using peripheral blood. CDR3 DNA: TGTGCCAGCGAACCGGGACTACTACAAGAGACCCAGTACTTC. Translated: CASEPGLLQETQYF.